In its sample, the clone carrying this TCR beta chain was seen many times. This record comes from a study of identical twins. V was trimmed by 2 bases and J by 4 bases, leaving 9 bases between them. Germline values: CDR1 MGHDK, CDR2 SYGVNS. The length of the CDR3 is 15 residues. TCRdb itself ran the 5' RACE reads through MiXCR, one entry per CDR3 protein. The data show about 240,000 distinct CDR3 sequences, 6% to 8% seen once. This sample also appeared in a second study, on yellow fever vaccine responses in identical twins.

This TCR derives from a woman between 18 and 29 years old in good health. The rearrangement links TRBV25-1 to TRBJ1-6; no reliable D call. Sequenced material: CD8+ T cells sorted from blood. CDR3 loop: CASSERHTYNSPLHF. CDR3 coding DNA: TGTGCCAGCAGTGAAAGACACACGTATAATTCACCCCTCCACTTT.